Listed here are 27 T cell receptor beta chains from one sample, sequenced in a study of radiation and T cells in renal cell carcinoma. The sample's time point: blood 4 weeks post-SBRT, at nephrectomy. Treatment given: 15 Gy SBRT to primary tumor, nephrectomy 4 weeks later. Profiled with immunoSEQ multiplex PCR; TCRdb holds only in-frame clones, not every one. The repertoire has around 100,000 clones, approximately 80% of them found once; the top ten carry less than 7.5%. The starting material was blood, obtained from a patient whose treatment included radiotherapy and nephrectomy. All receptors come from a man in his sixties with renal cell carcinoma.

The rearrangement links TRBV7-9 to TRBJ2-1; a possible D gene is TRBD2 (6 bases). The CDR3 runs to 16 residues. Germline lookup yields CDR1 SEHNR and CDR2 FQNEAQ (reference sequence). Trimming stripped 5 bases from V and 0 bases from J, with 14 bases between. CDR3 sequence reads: CASSTYSGSSYNEQFF. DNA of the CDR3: TGTGCCAGCAGCACATATAGCGGCAGCTCCTACAATGAGCAGTTCTTC. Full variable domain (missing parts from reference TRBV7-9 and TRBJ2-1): DTGVSQNPRHKITKRGQNVTFRCDPISEHNRLYWYRQTLGQGPEFLTYFQNEAQLEKSRLLSDRFSAERPKGSFSTLEIQRTEQGDSAMYLCASSTYSGSSYNEQFFGPGTRLTVL.

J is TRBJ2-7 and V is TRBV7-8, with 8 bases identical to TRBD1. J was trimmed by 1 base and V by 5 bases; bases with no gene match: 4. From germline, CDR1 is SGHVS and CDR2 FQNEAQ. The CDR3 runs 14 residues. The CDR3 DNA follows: TGTGCCAGCAGCCTGGACAGGGCTTCCTACGAGCAGTACTTC. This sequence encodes CASSLDRASYEQYF.

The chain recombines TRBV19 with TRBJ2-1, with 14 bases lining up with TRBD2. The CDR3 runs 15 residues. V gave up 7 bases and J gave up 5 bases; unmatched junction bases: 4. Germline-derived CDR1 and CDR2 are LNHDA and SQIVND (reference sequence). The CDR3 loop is CASNPGLAGDNEQFF. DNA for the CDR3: TGTGCCAGTAATCCGGGACTAGCGGGAGACAATGAGCAGTTCTTC.

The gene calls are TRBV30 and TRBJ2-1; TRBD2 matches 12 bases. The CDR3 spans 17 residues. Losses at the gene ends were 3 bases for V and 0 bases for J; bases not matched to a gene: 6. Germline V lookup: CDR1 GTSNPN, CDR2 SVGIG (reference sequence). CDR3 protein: CAWRPRLAGDSYNEQFF. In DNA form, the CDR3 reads TGTGCCTGGAGACCTAGACTAGCGGGAGACTCCTACAATGAGCAGTTCTTC.

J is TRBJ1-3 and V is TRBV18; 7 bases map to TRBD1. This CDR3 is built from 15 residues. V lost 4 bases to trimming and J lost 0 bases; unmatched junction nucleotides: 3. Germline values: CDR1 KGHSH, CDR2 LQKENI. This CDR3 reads CASSLTGDSGNTIYF. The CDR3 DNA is TGTGCCAGCTCACTAACAGGGGACTCTGGAAACACCATATATTTT.

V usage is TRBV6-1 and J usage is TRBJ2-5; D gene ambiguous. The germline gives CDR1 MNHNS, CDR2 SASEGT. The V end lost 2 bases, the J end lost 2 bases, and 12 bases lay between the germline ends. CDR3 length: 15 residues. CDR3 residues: CASSELGSIQETQYF. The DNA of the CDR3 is TGTGCCAGCAGTGAATTGGGCAGCATACAAGAGACCCAGTACTTC.

Written as DNA, the CDR3 is TGCGCCAGCAGCCTCGGACAGATCAAAAACATTCAGTACTTC. It encodes CASSLGQIKNIQYF. The rearrangement uses TRBV10-2 and TRBJ2-4, with D maybe TRBD1 (6 bases). The V gene's germline CDR1 is WSHSY and CDR2 SAAADI. V shed 6 bases and J shed 3 bases, with 12 bases lying between them. The CDR3 extends over 14 amino acids.

The CDR3: CASRPSGRAPDNEQFF. CDR3 DNA: TGTGCCAGCAGACCTAGCGGGAGGGCCCCGGACAATGAGCAGTTCTTC. This chain connects TRBV2 to TRBJ2-1, with 12 bases lining up with TRBD2. Germline V gives CDR1 SNHLY, CDR2 FYNNEI. CDR3 length: 16 residues. V shed 6 bases and J 5 bases; nucleotides not matched to a gene: 8.

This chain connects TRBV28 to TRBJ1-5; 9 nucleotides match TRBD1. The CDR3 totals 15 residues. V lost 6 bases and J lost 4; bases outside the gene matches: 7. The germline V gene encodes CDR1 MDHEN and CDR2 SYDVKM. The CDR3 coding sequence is TGTGCCAGCAGACCGGGACAGGGAACAAATCAGCCCCAGCATTTT. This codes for CASRPGQGTNQPQHF.

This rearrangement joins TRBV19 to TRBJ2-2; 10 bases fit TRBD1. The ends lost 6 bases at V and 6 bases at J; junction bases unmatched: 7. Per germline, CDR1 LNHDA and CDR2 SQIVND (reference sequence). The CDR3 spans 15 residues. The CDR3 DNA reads TGTGCCAGTAGCCTCGGGGACAGGGGCCCCGGGGAGCTGTTTTTT. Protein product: CASSLGDRGPGELFF. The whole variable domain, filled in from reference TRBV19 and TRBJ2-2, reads DGGITQSPKYLFRKEGQNVTLSCEQNLNHDAMYWYRQDPGQGLRLIYYSQIVNDFQKGDIAEGYSVSREKKESFPLTVTSAQKNPTAFYLCASSLGDRGPGELFFGEGSRLTVL.

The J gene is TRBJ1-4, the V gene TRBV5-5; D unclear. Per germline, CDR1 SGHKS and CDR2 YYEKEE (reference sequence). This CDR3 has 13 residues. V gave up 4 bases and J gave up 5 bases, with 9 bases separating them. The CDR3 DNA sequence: TGTGCCAGCAGCGCCCAACTGAATGAAAAACTGTTTTTT. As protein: CASSAQLNEKLFF.

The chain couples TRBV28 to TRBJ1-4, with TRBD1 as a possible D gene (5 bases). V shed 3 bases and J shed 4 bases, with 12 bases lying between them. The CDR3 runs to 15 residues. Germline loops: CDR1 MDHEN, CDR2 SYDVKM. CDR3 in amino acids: CASSFPPGGNEKLFF. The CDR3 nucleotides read TGTGCCAGCAGTTTTCCCCCCGGGGGTAATGAAAAACTGTTTTTT. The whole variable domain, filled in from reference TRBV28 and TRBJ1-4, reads DVKVTQSSRYLVKRTGEKVFLECVQDMDHENMFWYRQDPGLGLRLIYFSYDVKMKEKGDIPEGYSVSREKKERFSLILESASTNQTSMYLCASSFPPGGNEKLFFGSGTQLSVL.

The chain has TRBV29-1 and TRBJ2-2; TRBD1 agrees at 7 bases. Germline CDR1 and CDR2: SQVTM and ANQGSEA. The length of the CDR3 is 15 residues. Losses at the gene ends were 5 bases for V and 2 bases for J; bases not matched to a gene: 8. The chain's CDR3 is CSVSGDRENTGELFF. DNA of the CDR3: TGCAGCGTTTCAGGTGACAGGGAAAACACCGGGGAGCTGTTTTTT.

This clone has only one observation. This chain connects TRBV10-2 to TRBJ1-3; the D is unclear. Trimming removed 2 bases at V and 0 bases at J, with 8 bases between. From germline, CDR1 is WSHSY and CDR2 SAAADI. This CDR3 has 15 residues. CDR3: CASSELTYSGNTIYF. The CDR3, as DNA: TGCGCCAGCAGTGAGCTGACCTACTCTGGAAACACCATATATTTT.

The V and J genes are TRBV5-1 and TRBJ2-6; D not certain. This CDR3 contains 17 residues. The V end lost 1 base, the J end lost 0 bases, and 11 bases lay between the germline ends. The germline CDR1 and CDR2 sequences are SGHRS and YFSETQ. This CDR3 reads CASSLFGEDSGANVLTF. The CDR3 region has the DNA TGCGCCAGCAGCTTGTTTGGAGAGGACTCTGGGGCCAACGTCCTGACTTTC.

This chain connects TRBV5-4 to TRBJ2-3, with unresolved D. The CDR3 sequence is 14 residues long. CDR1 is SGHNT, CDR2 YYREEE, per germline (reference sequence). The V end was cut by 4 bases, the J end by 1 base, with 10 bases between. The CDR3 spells CASSRIRGTDTQYF. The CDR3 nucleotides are TGTGCCAGCAGCCGGATCCGGGGCACAGATACGCAGTATTTT.

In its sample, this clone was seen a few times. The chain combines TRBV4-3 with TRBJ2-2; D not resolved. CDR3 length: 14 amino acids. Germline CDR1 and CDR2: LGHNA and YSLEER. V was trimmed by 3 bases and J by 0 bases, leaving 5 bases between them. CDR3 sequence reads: CASSQSSNTGELFF. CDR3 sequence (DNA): TGCGCCAGCAGCCAGTCGTCGAACACCGGGGAGCTGTTTTTT.

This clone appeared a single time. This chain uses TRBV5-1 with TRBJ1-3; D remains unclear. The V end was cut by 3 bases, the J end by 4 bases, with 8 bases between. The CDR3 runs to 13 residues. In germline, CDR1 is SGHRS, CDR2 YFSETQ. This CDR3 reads CASSSIVGNTIYF. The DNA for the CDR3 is TGCGCCAGCAGCTCCATCGTCGGAAACACCATATATTTT.

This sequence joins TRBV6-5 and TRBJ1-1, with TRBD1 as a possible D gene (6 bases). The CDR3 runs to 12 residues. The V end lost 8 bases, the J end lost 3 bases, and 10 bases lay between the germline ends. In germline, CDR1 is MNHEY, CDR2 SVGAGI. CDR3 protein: CASHRGYTEAFF. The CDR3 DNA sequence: TGTGCCAGCCATAGGGGGTACACTGAAGCTTTCTTT.

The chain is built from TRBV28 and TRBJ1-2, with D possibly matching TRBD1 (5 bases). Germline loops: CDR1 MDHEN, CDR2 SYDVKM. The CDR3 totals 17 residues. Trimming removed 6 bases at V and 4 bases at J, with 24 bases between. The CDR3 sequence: CASRGGIGSLRSYGYTF. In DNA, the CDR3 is TGTGCCAGCAGGGGGGGAATAGGGTCCCTAAGGTCCTATGGCTACACCTTC.

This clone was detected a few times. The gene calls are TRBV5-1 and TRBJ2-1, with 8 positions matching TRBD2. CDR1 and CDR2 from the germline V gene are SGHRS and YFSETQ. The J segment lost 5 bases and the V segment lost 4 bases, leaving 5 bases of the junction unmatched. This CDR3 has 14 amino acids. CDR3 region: CASSAGLGDNEQFF. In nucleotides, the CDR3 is TGCGCCAGCAGCGCGGGACTAGGGGACAATGAGCAGTTCTTC.

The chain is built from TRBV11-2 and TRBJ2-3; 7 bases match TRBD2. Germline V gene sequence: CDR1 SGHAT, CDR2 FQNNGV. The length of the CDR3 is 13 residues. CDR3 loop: CATSREAGDTQYF. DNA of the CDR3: TGTGCGACCAGTCGGGAGGCAGGGGATACGCAGTATTTT.

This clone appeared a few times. In nucleotides, the CDR3 is TGTGCCAGCACCCCCCGGACAGGGAACCCGTGGGAAGAGACCCAGTACTTC. It yields the protein CASTPRTGNPWEETQYF. The chain has TRBV25-1 and TRBJ2-5; TRBD1 matches at 8 bases. J lost 3 bases, V lost 7 bases, and 16 bases had no gene match. Germline V gives CDR1 MGHDK, CDR2 SYGVNS. This CDR3 is built from 17 residues.

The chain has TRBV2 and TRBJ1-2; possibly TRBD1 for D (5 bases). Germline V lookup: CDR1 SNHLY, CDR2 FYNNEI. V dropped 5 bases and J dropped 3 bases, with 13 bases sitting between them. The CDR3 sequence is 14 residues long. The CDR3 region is CASSRQGTYYGYTF. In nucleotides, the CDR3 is TGTGCCAGCAGTAGGCAGGGAACCTACTATGGCTACACCTTC. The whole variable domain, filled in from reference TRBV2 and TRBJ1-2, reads EPEVTQTPSHQVTQMGQEVILRCVPISNHLYFYWYRQILGQKVEFLVSFYNNEISEKSEIFDDQFSVERPDGSNFTLKIRSTKLEDSAMYFCASSRQGTYYGYTFGSGTRLTVV.

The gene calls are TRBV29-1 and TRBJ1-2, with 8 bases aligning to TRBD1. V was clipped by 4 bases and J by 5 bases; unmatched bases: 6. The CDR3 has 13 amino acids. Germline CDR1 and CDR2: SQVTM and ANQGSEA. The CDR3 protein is CSVGTGINYGYTF. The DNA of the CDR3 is TGCAGCGTTGGGACAGGGATCAATTATGGCTACACCTTC.

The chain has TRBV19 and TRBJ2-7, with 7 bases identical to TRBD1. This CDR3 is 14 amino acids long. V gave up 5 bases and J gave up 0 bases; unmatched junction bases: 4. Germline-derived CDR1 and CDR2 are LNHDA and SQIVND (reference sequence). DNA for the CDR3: TGTGCCAGTAGTTACCGGGACAGCTCCTACGAGCAGTACTTC. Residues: CASSYRDSSYEQYF.

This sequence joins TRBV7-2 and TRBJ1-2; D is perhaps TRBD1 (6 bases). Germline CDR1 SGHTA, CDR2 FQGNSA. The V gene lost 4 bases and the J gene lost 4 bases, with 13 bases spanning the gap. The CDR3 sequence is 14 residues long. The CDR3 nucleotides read TGTGCCAGCAGCTCCTTCAAGGGGGTCTATGGCTACACCTTC. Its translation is CASSSFKGVYGYTF.